This T cell receptor (beta chain) was recovered during a study of T cells in Graves' hyperthyroidism and ophthalmopathy. About the research overall: It was at initial diagnosis, before any treatment, that peripheral blood was collected.

Amplified regions were TCR beta CDR3 sequences from RNA transcripts. HTBI primers were the set used in a first-round RT-PCR of the TCR CDR3. TCRdb used MiXCR to reprocess the multiplex PCR reads, holding one entry per CDR3 protein. The table records approximately 590,000 distinct CDR3 sequences, around 14% of them present only once. CDR1 MDHEN and CDR2 SYDVKM come from the germline V gene. The CDR3 has 11 residues. Trimming cost V 8 bases and J 2 bases, with 6 bases left between them. This clonotype was sampled from a woman in her twenties or thirties with Graves' hyperthyroidism. The sequenced material came from blood. The V call is TRBV28, the J call TRBJ2-5; D unresolved. CDR3 loop: CASEEQETQYF. CDR3 bases: TGTGCCAGCGAGGAGCAAGAGACCCAGTACTTC.